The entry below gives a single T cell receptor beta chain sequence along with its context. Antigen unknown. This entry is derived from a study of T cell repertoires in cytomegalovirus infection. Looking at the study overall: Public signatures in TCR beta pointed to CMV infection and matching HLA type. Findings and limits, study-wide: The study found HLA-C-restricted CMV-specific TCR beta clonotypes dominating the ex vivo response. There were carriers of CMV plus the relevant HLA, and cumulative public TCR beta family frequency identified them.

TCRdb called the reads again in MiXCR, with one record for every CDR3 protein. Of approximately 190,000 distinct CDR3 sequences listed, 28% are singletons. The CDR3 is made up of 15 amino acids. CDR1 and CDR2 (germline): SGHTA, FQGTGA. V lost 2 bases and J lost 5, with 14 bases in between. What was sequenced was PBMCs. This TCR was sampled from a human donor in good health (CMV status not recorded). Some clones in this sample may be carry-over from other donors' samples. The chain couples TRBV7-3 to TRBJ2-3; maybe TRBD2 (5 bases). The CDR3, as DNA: TGTGCCAGCAGCTTAGTTGGTAGCGACGGAGATACGCAGTATTTT. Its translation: CASSLVGSDGDTQYF.